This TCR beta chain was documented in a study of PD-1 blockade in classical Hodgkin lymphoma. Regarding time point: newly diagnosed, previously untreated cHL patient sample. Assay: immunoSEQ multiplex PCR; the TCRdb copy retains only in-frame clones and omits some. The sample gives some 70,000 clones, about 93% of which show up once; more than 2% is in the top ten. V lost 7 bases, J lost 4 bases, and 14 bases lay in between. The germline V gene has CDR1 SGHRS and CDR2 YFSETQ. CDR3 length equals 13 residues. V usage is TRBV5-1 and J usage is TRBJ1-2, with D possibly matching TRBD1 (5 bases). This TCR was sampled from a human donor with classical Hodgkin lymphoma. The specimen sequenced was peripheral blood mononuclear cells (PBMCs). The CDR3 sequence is CASERGPGYGYTF. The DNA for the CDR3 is TGCGCCAGCGAGAGGGGACCGGGCTATGGCTACACCTTC.